These 8 T cell receptor beta chains share one sample of origin, sequenced in a study of T cells after yellow fever vaccination. TCRdb recomputed calls from the 5' RACE reads with MiXCR, one row per CDR3 protein. The sample consists of almost 600,000 distinct CDR3 sequences, about 13% of them appearing once. Specimen: PBMCs, collected on the day of the yellow fever booster vaccination. The receptor set was obtained from a man aged 25-45 years who received the YFV17D yellow fever vaccine.

Only a few counts were recorded for this clonotype. The V call is TRBV27, the J call TRBJ2-7; 9 bases agree with TRBD2. CDR1 is MNHEY and CDR2 is SMNVEV in the germline V gene (reference sequence). The CDR3 totals 16 residues. The V gene end was trimmed by 5 bases and the J gene end by 2 bases; junction bases not matched to a gene: 10. DNA of the CDR3: TGTGCCAGCAGTAATATAGGACTAGCGCGACCCTACGAGCAGTACTTC. This translates into CASSNIGLARPYEQYF.

This clonotype appeared a few times. The chain joins TRBV28 to TRBJ2-7; 7 bases match TRBD1. CDR1 and CDR2 from the germline V gene are MDHEN and SYDVKM. V shed 4 bases, J shed 4 bases, and the junction held 7 bases outside the gene matches. The CDR3 has 14 amino acids. In nucleotides, the CDR3 is TGTGCCAGCAGTTGGGGGACAGACGGTTACGAGCAGTACTTC. It is translated as CASSWGTDGYEQYF.

V usage is TRBV10-3 and J usage is TRBJ2-1; D tentatively fits TRBD1 or TRBD2 (5 bases each). V was pared by 8 bases and J by 3 bases, with 14 bases between. This CDR3 has 14 amino acids. Germline V CDR1 and CDR2: ENHRY, SYGVKD. The DNA of the CDR3 is TGTGCCATCGGCCGGGACGGGAACTACAATGAGCAGTTCTTC. Translated, it gives CAIGRDGNYNEQFF.

There are a few counts of this clonotype. The V and J genes are TRBV20-1 and TRBJ2-7; 7 positions match TRBD1. The CDR3 loop spans 13 amino acids. The germline V gene encodes CDR1 DFQATT and CDR2 SNEGSKA (reference sequence). Unmatched junction bases numbered 6, after V lost 5 bases and J lost 2 bases. This CDR3 reads CSARYRGPYEQYF. CDR3 DNA sequence: TGCAGTGCTCGCTACAGGGGCCCCTACGAGCAGTACTTC.

This clonotype was counted ten times or more. This sequence joins TRBV20-1 and TRBJ1-5; D not certain. This CDR3 contains 12 residues. Trimming took 6 bases from V and 6 from J, leaving 12 bases between them. CDR1 and CDR2 from the germline V gene are DFQATT and SNEGSKA (reference sequence). DNA for the CDR3: TGCAGTGCCCAGGATTCAGGTCAGCCCCAGCATTTT. Protein: CSAQDSGQPQHF.

This clonotype turned up a few times. The chain uses TRBV7-8 and TRBJ2-7; the D gene is possibly TRBD1 (6 bases). This CDR3 has 18 amino acids. Per germline, CDR1 SGHVS and CDR2 FQNEAQ. V lost 0 bases and J 2 bases, leaving 20 bases between the germline ends. The CDR3 loop is CASSLARVGASNPYEQYF. The CDR3, as DNA: TGTGCCAGCAGCTTAGCGAGGGTGGGGGCAAGCAACCCCTACGAGCAGTACTTC.

Here the CDR3 DNA reads TGTGCCACCAGTGATTTGGGACAAAAGAACACCGGGGAGCTGTTTTTT. It translates to CATSDLGQKNTGELFF. The gene calls are TRBV24-1 and TRBJ2-2; tentative D call: TRBD1 (5 bases). CDR3 length: 16 residues. V gave up 0 bases and J gave up 1 base, with 8 bases separating them. Germline-derived CDR1 and CDR2 are KGHDR and SFDVKD.

The chain has TRBV20-1 and TRBJ2-7; D could derive from TRBD1 or TRBD2 (5 bases each). V was cut by 5 bases and J by 4 bases, with 15 bases left in between. The V gene's germline CDR1 is DFQATT and CDR2 SNEGSKA (reference sequence). This CDR3 has 13 residues. The chain's CDR3 is CSAPRAGAYEQYF. In DNA, the CDR3 is TGCAGTGCTCCGAGGGCCGGGGCGTACGAGCAGTACTTC.